Below, 9 T cell receptor beta chains from the same sample are listed, as sequenced in a study of shared T cell receptors in the human thymus. Data came from immunoSEQ multiplex PCR; TCRdb stores just in-frame clones and leaves some out. The table shows 500,000 to 850,000 clones, with more than 70% occurring only once. These data were likewise used in another study, on human thymus T cells.

The sample taken for sequencing was thymocytes. Receptors originate from a boy in the first two years of life with a congenital heart defect.

V usage is TRBV14 and J usage is TRBJ2-3, with 11 bases that match TRBD2. Germline trimming cut 1 base from V and 4 bases from J; bases unmatched to any gene: 4. The CDR3 is 16 amino acids. Germline values: CDR1 SGHDN, CDR2 FVKESK. CDR3 bases: TGTGCCAGCAGCCAAGGAGATAGCGGGGGGGCAGATACGCAGTATTTT. Protein sequence: CASSQGDSGGADTQYF.

The chain couples TRBV7-2 to TRBJ1-1; TRBD1 is a possible D gene (5 bases). This CDR3 spans 16 amino acids. CDR1 and CDR2 (germline): SGHTA, FQGNSA. With 4 bases removed from V and 3 bases from J, the gap between germline ends came to 18 bases. Here the CDR3 reads CASSWGIQDKDTEAFF. CDR3 nucleotide sequence: TGTGCCAGCAGCTGGGGAATACAGGACAAAGACACTGAAGCTTTCTTT.

The CDR3 DNA reads TGTGCCAGCAGTCCGAAATTGATCCAGAACTATGGCTACACCTTC. Residues: CASSPKLIQNYGYTF. The J gene is TRBJ1-2, the V gene TRBV2, with D hard to call. This CDR3 is 15 amino acids long. Germline-derived CDR1 and CDR2 are SNHLY and FYNNEI. Trimming pared 5 bases from V and 2 bases from J, leaving 15 bases between.

The genes are TRBV28 and TRBJ2-7; 8 bases match TRBD1. The CDR3 consists of 15 residues. V trimming: 5 bases; J trimming: 0 bases; junction bases outside the gene matches: 6. CDR1 is MDHEN, CDR2 SYDVKM, per germline. This CDR3 reads CASSPGTGYSYEQYF. CDR3 in DNA: TGTGCCAGCAGTCCAGGGACAGGCTACTCCTACGAGCAGTACTTC.

This clone was seen only a few times. The CDR3 reads CASSPGLPLTDTQYF. CDR3 nucleotides: TGTGCCAGCAGCCCGGGACTACCGCTCACAGATACGCAGTATTTT. The chain has TRBV5-8 and TRBJ2-3; 7 bases agree with TRBD2. CDR1 is SGHTS, CDR2 YDEGEE, per germline. V was clipped by 4 bases and J by 2 bases; unmatched bases: 7. There are 15 residues in the CDR3.

The chain has TRBV27 and TRBJ1-3; unclear D gene. Between the trimmed V and J ends, which lost 5 bases and 0 bases, there was a span of 17 bases. The germline gives CDR1 MNHEY, CDR2 SMNVEV (reference sequence). The CDR3 consists of 17 residues. The CDR3 loop reads CASSARLDNLSGNTIYF. The CDR3, as DNA: TGTGCCAGCAGTGCGCGACTCGATAACCTCTCTGGAAACACCATATATTTT.

The gene calls are TRBV5-6 and TRBJ2-7; D might be TRBD1 (6 bases). The CDR3 is 15 residues long. Trimming pared 3 bases from V and 0 bases from J, leaving 13 bases between. CDR1 and CDR2 (germline): SGHDT, YYEEEE. CDR3 DNA: TGTGCCAGCAGCTCCCGGACAGTGCACTCCTACGAGCAGTACTTC. It is translated as CASSSRTVHSYEQYF.

The gene calls are TRBV5-6 and TRBJ1-5, with a weak D call TRBD1 (5 bases). From germline, CDR1 is SGHDT and CDR2 YYEEEE. The V end lost 4 bases, the J end lost 4 bases, and 18 bases lay between the germline ends. This CDR3 is 16 amino acids long. CDR3 in amino acids: CASSSLERGGNQPQHF. The CDR3 DNA reads TGTGCCAGCAGCAGCCTGGAGAGGGGAGGAAATCAGCCCCAGCATTTT.

This clone was recorded a few times. The gene calls are TRBV2 and TRBJ2-1; 7 bases map to TRBD2. The CDR3 runs to 12 residues. With V trimmed by 6 bases and J by 15 bases, 11 bases remained unmatched. Germline V gene data show CDR1 as SNHLY and CDR2 as FYNNEI. This CDR3 reads CASRAQGGYRFF. In nucleotides, the CDR3 is TGTGCCAGCAGAGCCCAGGGAGGGTATCGGTTCTTC.